The rows below give T cell receptor beta chains drawn from one sample of a study of shared clonotypes between healthy human individuals. TCRdb keeps only in-frame clones here, not all; method: immunoSEQ multiplex PCR. The sample lists around 600,000 clones; roughly 98% were seen once. The sequenced material came from naive CD8+ T cells sorted from blood. The receptors were sampled from a man aged 25-45 years in good health. The CDR3 runs from the conserved cysteine through the conserved F or W. Fields, in order: V gene, J gene, D gene, clone size, CDR3 protein, CDR3 DNA. A D gene is named only where the DNA matches it firmly. A row's size may be missing; if present it is once, few, many or a size class.

v_gene: TRBV28; j_gene: TRBJ2-7; d_gene: TRBD1; abundance: NA; CDR3aa: CASSSTDRGYLYEQYF; CDR3nt: TGTGCCAGCAGTTCAACGGACAGGGGATACCTCTACGAGCAGTACTTC
v_gene: TRBV7-8; j_gene: TRBJ2-7; d_gene: TRBD2; abundance: once; CDR3aa: CASSLSGDEQYF; CDR3nt: TGTGCCAGCAGCTTAAGCGGGGACGAGCAGTACTTC
v_gene: TRBV29-1; j_gene: TRBJ2-7; d_gene: NA; abundance: NA; CDR3aa: CSARLVPDEQYF; CDR3nt: TGCAGCGCTAGACTAGTTCCCGACGAGCAGTACTTC
v_gene: TRBV10-2; j_gene: TRBJ1-1; d_gene: NA; abundance: NA; CDR3aa: CASSESLRGAFF; CDR3nt: TGCGCCAGCAGTGAGTCGTTGAGAGGAGCTTTCTTT
v_gene: TRBV28; j_gene: TRBJ2-7; d_gene: TRBD2; abundance: NA; CDR3aa: CASSFGAGGHDEQYF; CDR3nt: TGTGCCAGCAGTTTCGGGGCGGGAGGACATGACGAGCAGTACTTC
v_gene: TRBV4-2; j_gene: TRBJ2-3; d_gene: NA; abundance: once; CDR3aa: CASSQGAQYF; CDR3nt: TGTGCCAGCAGCCAAGGAGCGCAGTATTTT
v_gene: TRBV27; j_gene: TRBJ1-2; d_gene: TRBD1; abundance: NA; CDR3aa: CASSLGQGGGYTF; CDR3nt: TGTGCCAGCAGCCTGGGACAGGGCGGTGGCTACACCTTC
v_gene: TRBV6-6; j_gene: TRBJ2-1; d_gene: NA; abundance: NA; CDR3aa: CASSYGGGVTDEQFF; CDR3nt: TGTGCCAGCAGTTATGGAGGGGGCGTTACGGATGAGCAGTTCTTC
v_gene: TRBV6-5; j_gene: TRBJ2-7; d_gene: NA; abundance: NA; CDR3aa: CASSYASGEISYEQYF; CDR3nt: TGTGCCAGCAGTTACGCATCCGGTGAGATTTCCTACGAGCAGTACTTC
v_gene: TRBV27; j_gene: TRBJ2-7; d_gene: TRBD2; abundance: NA; CDR3aa: CASRDRTSGNYEQYF; CDR3nt: TGTGCCAGCAGAGACCGGACTAGCGGCAACTACGAGCAGTACTTC
v_gene: TRBV11-2; j_gene: TRBJ2-7; d_gene: NA; abundance: NA; CDR3aa: CASSLGGFDYEQYF; CDR3nt: TGTGCCAGCAGCTTAGGGGGATTTGACTACGAGCAGTACTTC
v_gene: TRBV5-1; j_gene: TRBJ1-1; d_gene: NA; abundance: NA; CDR3aa: CASSLDHLNTEAFF; CDR3nt: TGCGCCAGCAGCTTGGACCACTTGAACACTGAAGCTTTCTTT
v_gene: TRBV5-5; j_gene: TRBJ1-5; d_gene: TRBD1; abundance: NA; CDR3aa: CASSLGQGVSQPQHF; CDR3nt: TGTGCCAGCAGCTTGGGACAGGGGGTATCTCAGCCCCAGCATTTT
v_gene: TRBV4-1; j_gene: TRBJ1-4; d_gene: NA; abundance: NA; CDR3aa: CASSQDGEAGNEKLFF; CDR3nt: TGCGCCAGCAGCCAAGACGGCGAGGCGGGTAATGAAAAACTGTTTTTT
v_gene: TRBV7-8; j_gene: TRBJ1-5; d_gene: NA; abundance: NA; CDR3aa: CASRNGWGNQPQHF; CDR3nt: TGTGCCAGCAGAAACGGGTGGGGAAATCAGCCCCAGCATTTT
v_gene: TRBV19; j_gene: TRBJ2-7; d_gene: TRBD2; abundance: NA; CDR3aa: CASSPASGRASEQYF; CDR3nt: TGTGCCAGTAGCCCCGCTAGCGGGAGGGCCTCCGAGCAGTACTTC
v_gene: TRBV7-7; j_gene: TRBJ1-3; d_gene: NA; abundance: NA; CDR3aa: CASSPTLPGESGNTIYF; CDR3nt: TGTGCTAGCAGCCCCACCCTCCCAGGCGAGTCTGGAAACACCATATATTTT
v_gene: TRBV11-2; j_gene: TRBJ2-1; d_gene: NA; abundance: once; CDR3aa: CAAKAGGGHNEQFF; CDR3nt: TGTGCCGCCAAGGCGGGTGGGGGCCACAATGAGCAGTTCTTC
v_gene: TRBV21-1; j_gene: TRBJ2-7; d_gene: NA; abundance: NA; CDR3aa: CASSKMGRTGQYF; CDR3nt: TGTGCCAGCAGCAAAATGGGGAGGACGGGGCAGTACTTC
v_gene: TRBV2; j_gene: TRBJ2-7; d_gene: NA; abundance: NA; CDR3aa: CASLGRSSYEQYF; CDR3nt: TGTGCCAGTCTGGGGAGGAGCTCCTACGAGCAGTACTTC
v_gene: TRBV9; j_gene: TRBJ2-7; d_gene: TRBD1; abundance: NA; CDR3aa: CASSVVDRGSYEQYF; CDR3nt: TGTGCCAGCAGCGTAGTGGACAGGGGCTCCTACGAGCAGTACTTC
v_gene: TRBV27; j_gene: TRBJ2-3; d_gene: NA; abundance: NA; CDR3aa: CASSLARPTGTQYF; CDR3nt: TGTGCCAGCAGTTTGGCGAGACCCACGGGTACGCAGTATTTT
v_gene: TRBV29-1; j_gene: TRBJ2-1; d_gene: NA; abundance: NA; CDR3aa: CSVELATYNEQFF; CDR3nt: TGCAGCGTTGAGCTAGCCACCTACAATGAGCAGTTCTTC
v_gene: TRBV28; j_gene: TRBJ2-2; d_gene: TRBD2; abundance: NA; CDR3aa: CASSLRLAGGHDTGELFF; CDR3nt: TGTGCCAGCAGTTTAAGACTAGCGGGAGGGCATGACACCGGGGAGCTGTTTTTT
v_gene: TRBV27; j_gene: TRBJ2-7; d_gene: NA; abundance: NA; CDR3aa: CASSTWGEQYF; CDR3nt: TGTGCCAGCAGTACTTGGGGAGAGCAGTACTTC
v_gene: TRBV30; j_gene: TRBJ2-3; d_gene: TRBD1; abundance: NA; CDR3aa: CAWSRTGGTDTQYF; CDR3nt: TGTGCCTGGAGCAGGACAGGGGGAACAGATACGCAGTATTTT
v_gene: TRBV2; j_gene: TRBJ1-4; d_gene: TRBD1; abundance: NA; CDR3aa: CASRTGGDEKLFF; CDR3nt: TGTGCCAGCAGGACAGGGGGGGATGAAAAACTGTTTTTT
v_gene: TRBV7-9; j_gene: TRBJ2-7; d_gene: TRBD2; abundance: NA; CDR3aa: CASSLGGTSGYYEQYF; CDR3nt: TGTGCCAGCAGCTTAGGGGGGACTAGCGGCTACTACGAGCAGTACTTC
v_gene: TRBV13; j_gene: TRBJ2-1; d_gene: NA; abundance: NA; CDR3aa: CASSSSTGVRYNEQFF; CDR3nt: TGTGCCAGCAGCTCTTCCACGGGGGTACGATACAATGAGCAGTTCTTC
v_gene: TRBV6-5; j_gene: TRBJ1-1; d_gene: NA; abundance: once; CDR3aa: CASSYSNQGEAFF; CDR3nt: TGTGCCAGCAGTTACTCGAACCAGGGGGAAGCTTTCTTT
v_gene: TRBV6-5; j_gene: TRBJ2-7; d_gene: NA; abundance: NA; CDR3aa: CASRAPGHSYEQYF; CDR3nt: TGTGCCAGCAGAGCACCGGGACACTCCTACGAGCAGTACTTC
v_gene: TRBV6-5; j_gene: TRBJ2-5; d_gene: NA; abundance: NA; CDR3aa: CASSYGSSPETQYF; CDR3nt: TGTGCCAGCAGTTACGGTTCTTCCCCAGAGACCCAGTACTTC
v_gene: TRBV7-6; j_gene: TRBJ1-5; d_gene: NA; abundance: NA; CDR3aa: CASSKGYNQPQHF; CDR3nt: TGTGCCAGCAGCAAGGGTTACAATCAGCCCCAGCATTTT
v_gene: TRBV6-5; j_gene: TRBJ1-4; d_gene: NA; abundance: NA; CDR3aa: CASSYGTWPSEKLFF; CDR3nt: TGTGCCAGCAGTTACGGGACCTGGCCAAGTGAAAAACTGTTTTTT
v_gene: TRBV30; j_gene: TRBJ2-3; d_gene: TRBD2; abundance: NA; CDR3aa: CAWKSRESTDTQYF; CDR3nt: TGTGCCTGGAAATCGCGGGAGAGTACAGATACGCAGTATTTT
v_gene: TRBV14; j_gene: TRBJ2-1; d_gene: TRBD2; abundance: NA; CDR3aa: CASSRLTSGRAGNEQFF; CDR3nt: TGTGCCAGCAGCCGCTTGACTAGCGGGAGGGCGGGTAATGAGCAGTTCTTC
v_gene: TRBV27; j_gene: TRBJ2-1; d_gene: NA; abundance: NA; CDR3aa: CASSLSSEVTGPYNEQFF; CDR3nt: TGTGCCAGCAGTTTATCATCAGAGGTAACAGGGCCCTACAATGAGCAGTTCTTC
v_gene: TRBV5-4; j_gene: TRBJ1-4; d_gene: TRBD1; abundance: NA; CDR3aa: CASSLGGGAVEKLFF; CDR3nt: TGTGCCAGCAGCTTGGGAGGGGGCGCGGTTGAAAAACTGTTTTTT
v_gene: TRBV19; j_gene: TRBJ2-2; d_gene: TRBD2; abundance: once; CDR3aa: CASSIMGTTNTGELFF; CDR3nt: TGTGCCAGTAGTATTATGGGGACTACGAACACCGGGGAGCTGTTTTTT
v_gene: TRBV7-9; j_gene: TRBJ2-7; d_gene: NA; abundance: NA; CDR3aa: CASSPHYDEQYF; CDR3nt: TGTGCCAGCAGCCCACACTATGACGAGCAGTACTTC
v_gene: TRBV2; j_gene: TRBJ1-1; d_gene: NA; abundance: NA; CDR3aa: CASRLGNTEAFF; CDR3nt: TGTGCCAGCAGACTCGGGAACACTGAAGCTTTCTTT
v_gene: TRBV29-1; j_gene: TRBJ2-1; d_gene: NA; abundance: NA; CDR3aa: CSVDGTSVNEQFF; CDR3nt: TGCAGCGTTGATGGGACGTCGGTCAATGAGCAGTTCTTC
v_gene: TRBV7-9; j_gene: TRBJ2-7; d_gene: TRBD1; abundance: NA; CDR3aa: CASSSAERDSGHYEQYF; CDR3nt: TGTGCCAGCAGCTCCGCGGAACGGGACAGCGGACATTACGAGCAGTACTTC
v_gene: TRBV14; j_gene: TRBJ2-7; d_gene: TRBD1; abundance: NA; CDR3aa: CASSARDREREQYF; CDR3nt: TGTGCCAGCAGCGCCCGGGACAGGGAGCGCGAGCAGTACTTC
v_gene: TRBV6-1; j_gene: TRBJ2-7; d_gene: TRBD1; abundance: NA; CDR3aa: CATTPFRDRAYEQYF; CDR3nt: TGTGCCACCACCCCCTTCCGGGACAGAGCCTACGAGCAGTACTTC
v_gene: TRBV11-2; j_gene: TRBJ2-7; d_gene: TRBD1; abundance: NA; CDR3aa: CASRSYRTGLEQYF; CDR3nt: TGTGCCAGCAGGTCCTACCGGACAGGGCTCGAGCAGTACTTC
v_gene: TRBV27; j_gene: TRBJ2-7; d_gene: NA; abundance: once; CDR3aa: CASSLLKGYEQYF; CDR3nt: TGTGCCAGCAGTTTATTGAAGGGTTACGAGCAGTACTTC
v_gene: TRBV7-9; j_gene: TRBJ2-1; d_gene: NA; abundance: once; CDR3aa: CASSLTSTIGEQFF; CDR3nt: TGTGCCAGCAGCTTAACTAGTACCATCGGTGAGCAGTTCTTC
v_gene: TRBV15; j_gene: TRBJ2-2; d_gene: TRBD2; abundance: NA; CDR3aa: CATSRGRAGVNTGELFF; CDR3nt: TGTGCCACCAGCAGAGGCAGGGCGGGAGTAAACACCGGGGAGCTGTTTTTT
v_gene: TRBV19; j_gene: TRBJ1-1; d_gene: NA; abundance: NA; CDR3aa: CASSIEDGSWNTEAFF; CDR3nt: TGTGCCAGTAGTATAGAGGACGGCTCATGGAACACTGAAGCTTTCTTT
v_gene: TRBV7-9; j_gene: TRBJ1-5; d_gene: TRBD1; abundance: NA; CDR3aa: CASSSTGVRNQPQHF; CDR3nt: TGTGCCAGCAGCTCGACAGGGGTACGGAATCAGCCCCAGCATTTT
v_gene: TRBV5-1; j_gene: TRBJ2-1; d_gene: TRBD2; abundance: NA; CDR3aa: CASSTLEGGRYNEQFF; CDR3nt: TGCGCCAGCAGCACGTTAGAGGGAGGGCGATACAATGAGCAGTTCTTC
v_gene: TRBV9; j_gene: TRBJ1-2; d_gene: NA; abundance: NA; CDR3aa: CASSSLGYGYTF; CDR3nt: TGTGCCAGCAGCAGCCTAGGCTATGGCTACACCTTC